The rows below give T cell receptor beta chains drawn from one sample of a study of T-cell memory formation after mild COVID-19. One entry per CDR3 protein, called by TCRdb with MiXCR from the 5' RACE reads. The table includes some 450,000 distinct CDR3 sequences, over 15% detected once. Sequences were obtained from PBMCs or a T cell subset sorted from them (not recorded which). The receptors were gathered from an adult woman who had mild COVID-19 (a few samples of this study predate the infection). Cell type and time point are not known. The conserved cysteine and the conserved F or W are not part of the CDR3 here.

CDR3aa	j_gene	len	v_gene
ASSLKEPSSYNSPLH	TRBJ1-6	15	TRBV27
ASSSISGGENEQF	TRBJ2-1	13	TRBV19
ASSFGGAHEQY	TRBJ2-7	11	TRBV7-2
ASSFLRQDRTNYGYT	TRBJ1-2	15	TRBV5-1
SVRVDLNTEAF	TRBJ1-1	11	TRBV29-1
ASSQSLSANSPLH	TRBJ1-6	13	TRBV27
ASSQTGGGTDTQY	TRBJ2-3	13	TRBV18
ASSLSAGGYNEQF	TRBJ2-1	13	TRBV7-7
ASSLGSTYNEQF	TRBJ2-1	12	TRBV5-1
ASSPPGRRGETQY	TRBJ2-5	13	TRBV18
ATSRVGTEAF	TRBJ1-1	10	TRBV15
ASSWDEGEQF	TRBJ2-1	10	TRBV12-3/TRBV12-4
ASSVDRDTGELF	TRBJ2-2	12	TRBV9
ASSLAAGRGSYEQY	TRBJ2-7	14	TRBV27
AISEVGVDYEQY	TRBJ2-7	12	TRBV10-3
ASRTSGVLYEQY	TRBJ2-7	12	TRBV2
ASTWVPGNTIY	TRBJ1-3	11	TRBV12-3/TRBV12-4
ATSRERVTENQPQH	TRBJ1-5	14	TRBV15
ASSVENSPDTQY	TRBJ2-3	12	TRBV9
SAFSTARVDEQF	TRBJ2-1	12	TRBV20-1
ASNTGLQETQY	TRBJ2-5	11	TRBV19
SVADGLSYNEQF	TRBJ2-1	12	TRBV29-1
ASHRRGDEQY	TRBJ2-7	10	TRBV7-9
ASSPSGLAHQETQY	TRBJ2-5	14	TRBV12-3/TRBV12-4
ATSDSVDRGSYEQY	TRBJ2-7	14	TRBV24-1
ASSLGRGDRTDTQY	TRBJ2-3	14	TRBV7-6
ASRWGEQY	TRBJ2-7	8	TRBV9
AISLGQAHEQY	TRBJ2-7	11	TRBV10-3
ASSGTEERSLNTEAF	TRBJ1-1	15	TRBV5-1
SVKLREVTDTQY	TRBJ2-3	12	TRBV29-1
ASSSQGKF	TRBJ2-1	8	TRBV6-6
ASSPRLAGGKDTQY	TRBJ2-3	14	TRBV12-3/TRBV12-4
ASSLSAENNEQF	TRBJ2-1	12	TRBV5-1
ASSLRDRGLEETQY	TRBJ2-5	14	TRBV7-9
ASSRAVSYEQY	TRBJ2-7	11	TRBV6-2/TRBV6-3
AWSKGLGYT	TRBJ1-2	9	TRBV30
AWDNNGISEAF	TRBJ1-1	11	TRBV30